This is a list of T cell receptor beta chains from one sample in a study of blood T cell repertoires in COVID-19. This table comes from immunoSEQ multiplex PCR, and its TCRdb copy is limited to in-frame clones, with some not included. The sample includes around 200,000 clones, over 60% of them seen just once. The specimen was peripheral blood. Receptors were obtained from a woman aged 70 to 79 with acute or convalescent COVID-19. CDR3s include the opening cysteine and the closing phenylalanine or tryptophan. The D gene is left open where the match is weak. Rows give clone size only sometimes, using once, few, many, or a class for an expanded clone.

>-|TRBV11-3|TRBJ2-1|-
CASSLGGRNEQFF
TGTGCCAGCAGCTTAGGAGGGCGGAATGAGCAGTTCTTC
>TRBD1|TRBV30|TRBJ1-1|once
CAWDRVTEAFF
TGTGCCTGGGACAGGGTTACTGAAGCTTTCTTT
>-|TRBV2|TRBJ2-1|-
CASGSYNEQFF
TGTGCCAGCGGGAGTTACAATGAGCAGTTCTTC
>TRBD1|TRBV23-1|TRBJ1-5|-
CASSQRDRHSNQPQHF
TGCGCCAGCAGTCAAAGGGACAGACATAGCAATCAGCCCCAGCATTTT
>TRBD2|TRBV5-1|TRBJ2-5|many
CASSFGGGGETQYF
TGCGCCAGCAGCTTCGGTGGGGGAGGGGAGACCCAGTACTTC
>-|TRBV5-1|TRBJ1-2|-
CASSETGQGIYGYTF
TGCGCCAGCTCAGAGACAGGCCAAGGGATCTATGGCTACACCTTC
>-|TRBV10-3|TRBJ1-2|-
CAISESVPGYGYTF
TGTGCCATCAGTGAGTCAGTCCCAGGCTATGGCTACACCTTC
>-|TRBV16|TRBJ2-1|-
CASSQSRGSEQFF
TGTGCCAGCAGCCAATCAAGGGGAAGTGAGCAGTTCTTC
>TRBD2|TRBV28|TRBJ2-7|-
CASSLAGGVGTRAYEQYF
TGTGCCAGCAGCCTCGCGGGGGGAGTTGGGACGAGGGCCTACGAGCAGTACTTC
>-|TRBV30|TRBJ2-3|-
CAWRSWDFTDTQYF
TGTGCCTGGAGGTCTTGGGACTTCACAGATACGCAGTATTTT
>TRBD1|TRBV28|TRBJ2-7|once
CASSPPWDRGNEQYF
TGTGCCAGCAGTCCACCCTGGGACAGGGGAAACGAGCAGTACTTC
>TRBD1|TRBV19|TRBJ2-7|-
CASSIGDRAPYEQYF
TGTGCCAGTAGTATAGGAGACAGGGCCCCCTACGAGCAGTACTTC
>TRBD2|TRBV29-1|TRBJ2-2|-
CSVAEGLAGASTGELFF
TGCAGCGTTGCCGAAGGACTAGCGGGAGCGAGCACCGGGGAGCTGTTTTTT
>-|TRBV3-1/TRBV3-2|TRBJ1-2|-
CASSPGWDYGYTF
TGTGCCAGCAGCCCCGGGTGGGACTATGGCTACACCTTC
>TRBD2|TRBV27|TRBJ2-5|once
CASSFRRTSGAPRETQYF
TGTGCCAGCAGTTTCAGACGGACTAGCGGGGCCCCCCGGGAGACCCAGTACTTC
>TRBD2|TRBV29-1|TRBJ2-7|-
CSVGTSGSSYEQYF
TGCAGCGTGGGGACTAGCGGTAGCTCCTACGAGCAGTACTTC
>TRBD2|TRBV7-9|TRBJ2-3|-
CASSLSGRNTDTQYF
TGTGCCAGCAGCCTTAGCGGGAGGAATACAGATACGCAGTATTTT
>TRBD2|TRBV27|TRBJ2-7|-
CASRRTSGMGEQYF
TGTGCCAGCAGGAGGACTAGCGGGATGGGTGAGCAGTACTTC
>-|TRBV24-1|TRBJ2-7|few
CATKQEGEQYF
TGTGCCACCAAGCAGGAAGGCGAGCAGTACTTC
>TRBD1|TRBV19|TRBJ1-1|-
CASSMGGAGGTEAFF
TGTGCCAGTAGTATGGGGGGAGCAGGGGGCACTGAAGCTTTCTTT
>TRBD2|TRBV3-1/TRBV3-2|TRBJ2-7|once
CASSRGPSGVYEQYF
TGTGCCAGCAGTCGAGGGCCTAGCGGGGTCTACGAGCAGTACTTC
>TRBD1|TRBV9|TRBJ1-4|-
CASSTDRDNEKLFF
TGTGCCAGCAGCACCGACAGGGATAATGAAAAACTGTTTTTT
>TRBD2|TRBV28|TRBJ2-7|-
CASSLHRLAGTYEQYF
TGTGCCAGCAGTTTACACAGACTAGCGGGGACATACGAGCAGTACTTC
>-|TRBV7-2|TRBJ2-6|once
CASSLGRGGFSGANVLTF
TGTGCCAGCAGCTTAGGCAGGGGTGGATTCTCTGGGGCCAACGTCCTGACTTTC
>-|TRBV6-1|TRBJ2-1|-
CASSERSSAFSYNEQFF
TGTGCCAGCAGTGAAAGGTCTAGCGCGTTCTCCTACAATGAGCAGTTCTTC
>TRBD1|TRBV28|TRBJ1-2|few
CASSLGTGTYGYTF
TGTGCCAGCAGTTTAGGGACAGGAACTTATGGCTACACCTTC
>TRBD1|TRBV27|TRBJ2-2|-
CASSPYLEGATGELFF
TGTGCCAGCAGTCCATATCTAGAGGGGGCGACCGGGGAGCTGTTTTTT
>TRBD2|TRBV27|TRBJ2-1|-
CASSRTSGRGEQFF
TGTGCCAGCAGTAGGACTAGCGGGAGGGGGGAGCAGTTCTTC
>-|TRBV14|TRBJ1-1|-
CASSQPRTGRAFEAFF
TGTGCCAGCAGCCAACCTCGTACCGGGAGAGCTTTTGAAGCTTTCTTT
>TRBD2|TRBV6-6|TRBJ2-7|-
CASSPGGVRYEQYF
TGTGCCAGCAGTCCGGGGGGAGTTCGGTACGAGCAGTACTTC
>-|TRBV14|TRBJ1-4|-
CASSRTPNEKLFF
TGTGCCAGCAGCCGGACACCTAATGAAAAACTGTTTTTT
>-|TRBV5-1|TRBJ2-7|-
CASALQTDSTYEQYF
TGCGCCAGCGCACTTCAGACGGACAGCACCTACGAGCAGTACTTC
>TRBD2|TRBV11-3|TRBJ2-3|-
CASSLGEGEDTQYF
TGTGCCAGCAGCTTGGGGGAGGGCGAAGATACGCAGTATTTT
>-|TRBV3-1/TRBV3-2|TRBJ2-2|-
CASSGGAGPGAGELFF
TGTGCCAGCAGTGGAGGTGCGGGGCCCGGGGCCGGGGAGCTGTTTTTT
>-|TRBV29-1|TRBJ2-1|-
CSVEVPGTGANNEQFF
TGCAGCGTTGAAGTCCCTGGGACGGGAGCCAACAATGAGCAGTTCTTC
>TRBD1|TRBV12-3/TRBV12-4|TRBJ2-7|-
CASSRTGGKYF
TGTGCCAGCAGCCGGACAGGAGGAAAGTACTTC
>TRBD1|TRBV18|TRBJ1-3|few
CASSHGTDTGNTIYF
TGTGCCAGCTCTCACGGGACAGACACAGGAAACACCATATATTTT
>-|TRBV6-5|TRBJ1-2|-
CATRTSSIYGYTF
TGTGCCACACGGACTTCCTCGATCTATGGCTACACCTTC
>-|TRBV19|TRBJ2-3|-
CASSIGSPDTQYF
TGTGCCAGTAGTATAGGTTCTCCAGATACGCAGTATTTT
>TRBD1|TRBV27|TRBJ1-2|-
CASSFLGTGLQLANYGYTF
TGTGCCAGCAGTTTTTTAGGGACAGGCTTACAACTAGCTAACTATGGCTACACCTTC
>-|TRBV3-1/TRBV3-2|TRBJ2-7|-
CASSRDYVEQYF
TGTGCCAGCAGCCGAGACTACGTCGAGCAGTACTTC
>TRBD2|TRBV6-5|TRBJ2-2|-
CASWGGSDTGELFF
TGTGCCAGCTGGGGCGGGAGTGACACCGGGGAGCTGTTTTTT
>-|TRBV5-8|TRBJ1-5|-
CASSHVRGLNQPQHF
TGTGCCAGCAGCCACGTCAGGGGCCTAAATCAGCCCCAGCATTTT
>TRBD2|TRBV10-3|TRBJ2-1|-
CAIRREGYNEQFF
TGTGCCATCAGGCGGGAGGGATACAATGAGCAGTTCTTC
>TRBD2|TRBV2|TRBJ2-7|-
CASSDGPLAGVGEQYF
TGTGCCAGCAGTGATGGTCCACTAGCGGGAGTCGGCGAGCAGTACTTC